This entry features one T cell receptor beta chain sequence. With 5 bases clipped from V and 10 bases from J, the junction kept 9 bases outside the gene matches. Germline lookup yields CDR1 MNHEY and CDR2 SVGAGI. This CDR3 has 15 amino acids. The source of the sample is a study of spatial heterogeneity in lung cancer. Study details: Alpha-chain sequences were consistently detected in smaller numbers than beta-chain sequences. An average of more than ten raw reads was observed per unique TCR and UMI combination.

Each molecule of TCR cDNA was tagged with one unique molecular identifier. TCRdb processed the 5' RACE reads anew with MiXCR; each CDR3 protein has one entry. Of 2,000 or so distinct CDR3 sequences listed, 7.8% are singletons. Stated time point: sample taken at primary tumor resection. Whole RNA, which was extracted from tumor, nontumor lung tissue or frozen PBMC, was sequenced without any cell sorting. There were 72 donors, all of them untreated patients with early-stage non-small cell lung cancer. The sequenced sample was normal lung tissue next to the tumor, obtained at surgery. The rearrangement links TRBV6-5 to TRBJ1-6; 9 positions match TRBD1. The origin of this receptor is a male donor with early-stage non-small cell lung cancer. CDR3 loop: CASSTGQGFPSPLHF. In nucleotides, the CDR3 is TGTGCCAGCAGTACCGGACAGGGGTTCCCATCACCCCTCCACTTT.